The 28 T cell receptor beta chains reported below all come from one sample, sequenced in a study of human T cells and chemical hapten exposure. TCRdb reanalysed the RACE reads using MiXCR and keeps one entry per CDR3 protein. Counted here are roughly 260,000 distinct CDR3 sequences, 8.6% occurring once; the ten biggest clones make up over 2%. Time point noted: pre-sensitization, week 0. Sample treatment: therapeutic diphenylcyclopropenone sensitization with weekly scalp DPC. The source material was whole blood, sampled in connection with sensitization to the hapten diphenylcyclopropenone (DPC). Receptors originate from a woman in her forties with alopecia areata. Some clones in this sample may be carry-over from other donors' samples.

V and J are TRBV20-1 and TRBJ1-5, with a weak D call TRBD1 (5 bases). The CDR3 extends over 13 amino acids. Trimming cost V 6 bases and J 2 bases, with 11 bases left between them. Germline CDR1 is DFQATT and CDR2 is SNEGSKA (reference sequence). The CDR3 loop is CSATPGGNQPQHF. The DNA for the CDR3 is TGCAGTGCAACCCCGGGGGGCAATCAGCCCCAGCATTTT.

The chain links TRBV28 to TRBJ1-2; D gene uncertain. The CDR3 has 12 residues. Trimming removed 5 bases at V and 6 bases at J, with 10 bases between. Germline V gene sequence: CDR1 MDHEN, CDR2 SYDVKM. CDR3 coding DNA: TGTGCCAGCAGTGCCTTTGCAGATGGCTACACCTTC. It codes for CASSAFADGYTF.

This clonotype was found a few times. The chain joins TRBV12-3 or TRBV12-4 to TRBJ1-3; D uncertain. The ends were cut back, 5 bases at V and 0 bases at J, with 14 bases in the middle. The CDR3 is 16 amino acids. CDR3 residues: CASSPWEGASGNTIYF. The CDR3 DNA is TGTGCCAGCAGTCCGTGGGAAGGAGCCTCTGGAAACACCATATATTTT.

This clonotype occurred a few times. CDR3 nucleotides: TGTGCCAGCTCACTCCCATCGGGGGGCTATGGCTACACCTTC. Translated, it gives CASSLPSGGYGYTF. This chain uses TRBV18 with TRBJ1-2; maybe TRBD1 (5 bases). The germline V gene has CDR1 KGHSH and CDR2 LQKENI. This CDR3 comprises 14 residues. Trimming removed 4 bases at V and 4 bases at J, with 13 bases between.

The V gene is TRBV10-3, the J gene TRBJ2-7; possible D gene TRBD1, 5 bases. Trimming pared 5 bases from V and 0 bases from J, leaving 20 bases between. Germline loops: CDR1 ENHRY, CDR2 SYGVKD. The CDR3 totals 17 residues. CDR3 region: CAISPKTTGPSSYEQYF. CDR3 DNA: TGTGCCATCAGTCCAAAAACCACAGGCCCGAGCTCCTACGAGCAGTACTTC.

This clonotype was recorded many times. V usage is TRBV29-1 and J usage is TRBJ2-7; D is unresolved. The CDR3 has 13 residues. Germline CDR1 is SQVTM and CDR2 is ANQGSEA. Trimming cost V 2 bases and J 1 base, with 9 bases left between them. The CDR3 loop is CSVEMPDSYEQYF. The CDR3 DNA is TGCAGCGTTGAAATGCCAGATTCCTACGAGCAGTACTTC.

This clonotype showed up just a few times. This rearrangement joins TRBV25-1 to TRBJ2-2, with D tentatively TRBD1 (6 bases). V lost 8 bases to trimming and J lost 4 bases, with 14 bases between them. CDR3 length equals 14 residues. Germline-derived CDR1 and CDR2 are MGHDK and SYGVNS. The CDR3 protein is CASSVTGSTGELFF. The CDR3 bases are TGTGCCAGCTCTGTCACAGGGTCCACCGGGGAGCTGTTTTTT.

This clonotype has a handful of counts. The chain has TRBV28 and TRBJ1-6; D is perhaps TRBD1 (6 bases). The V and J ends lost 1 base and 5 bases respectively, with 9 bases between them. This CDR3 spans 15 amino acids. Germline CDR1 and CDR2: MDHEN and SYDVKM. This CDR3 reads CASSLYREDNSPLHF. In nucleotides, the CDR3 is TGTGCCAGCAGTTTATACAGGGAAGATAATTCACCCCTCCACTTT.

This chain connects TRBV7-9 to TRBJ1-2, with D unresolved. V lost 3 bases and J lost 10, with 9 bases in between. The CDR3 has 11 amino acids. CDR1 is SEHNR, CDR2 FQNEAQ, per germline (reference sequence). CDR3 sequence reads: CASSFRRPYTF. CDR3 nucleotide sequence: TGTGCCAGCAGCTTCAGGAGACCCTACACCTTC. The full variable domain, with the rest looked up from reference TRBV7-9 and TRBJ1-2, is DTGVSQNPRHKITKRGQNVTFRCDPISEHNRLYWYRQTLGQGPEFLTYFQNEAQLEKSRLLSDRFSAERPKGSFSTLEIQRTEQGDSAMYLCASSFRRPYTFGSGTRLTVV.

The chain has TRBV20-1 and TRBJ2-1, with 8 nucleotides matching TRBD2. Germline V gene sequence: CDR1 DFQATT, CDR2 SNEGSKA (reference sequence). With V trimmed by 1 base and J by 9 bases, 8 bases remained unmatched. The CDR3 covers 14 residues. The CDR3 protein is CSARVGRAFAEQFF. The CDR3 bases are TGCAGTGCTAGAGTCGGGAGGGCCTTCGCTGAGCAGTTCTTC.

This clonotype was detected a few times. This CDR3 is CASSLDTGGPYEQYF. DNA of the CDR3: TGTGCCAGCAGCTTAGATACAGGGGGACCCTACGAGCAGTACTTC. The V and J genes are TRBV7-6 and TRBJ2-7; 8 bases align to TRBD1. The V gene's germline CDR1 is SGHVS and CDR2 FNYEAQ. The CDR3 is 15 residues long. With 1 base clipped from V and 2 bases from J, the junction kept 4 bases outside the gene matches. Together with reference TRBV7-6 and TRBJ2-7, the CDR3 gives the full variable domain: GAGVSQSPRYKVTKRGQDVALRCDPISGHVSLYWYRQALGQGPEFLTYFNYEAQQDKSGLPNDRFSAERPEGSISTLTIQRTEQRDSAMYRCASSLDTGGPYEQYFGPGTRLTVT.

The chain carries TRBV27 and TRBJ2-1; D perhaps matches TRBD2 (5 bases). Germline CDR1 and CDR2: MNHEY and SMNVEV (reference sequence). With 6 bases removed from V and 4 bases from J, the gap between germline ends came to 16 bases. The CDR3 is made up of 15 amino acids. The CDR3 DNA reads as TGTGCCAGCAGAAGACCGGGGAACCCTTACAATGAGCAGTTCTTC. This codes for CASRRPGNPYNEQFF.

This clonotype was found a few times. The chain is built from TRBV10-3 and TRBJ2-7, with 8 bases lining up with TRBD1. In germline, CDR1 is ENHRY, CDR2 SYGVKD. The V gene end was trimmed by 3 bases and the J gene end by 5 bases; junction bases not matched to a gene: 9. The CDR3 extends over 15 amino acids. The CDR3 DNA sequence: TGTGCCATCAGTGAAGGACAGGGAGAATTGAACGAGCAGTACTTC. Translating it yields CAISEGQGELNEQYF.

There are a few counts of this clonotype. The gene calls are TRBV21-1 and TRBJ1-1; TRBD1 was called by the table and not checked on the DNA. TRBV21-1 is assigned pseudogene status. The CDR3 has 15 residues. This chain's CDR3 is CASRRDRGLRTEAFF. Here the CDR3 DNA reads TGTGCCAGCAGAAGGGACAGGGGGCTCAGAACTGAAGCTTTCTTT.

This clonotype has more than one count but fewer than ten. The chain carries TRBV7-2 and TRBJ2-7; D perhaps matches TRBD2 (6 bases). The V gene lost 8 bases and the J gene lost 4 bases, with 12 bases spanning the gap. CDR1 is SGHTA, CDR2 FQGNSA, per germline. This CDR3 region has 12 residues. This chain's CDR3 is CASGLGTYEQYF. The CDR3 nucleotides are TGTGCCAGCGGTTTGGGGACTTACGAGCAGTACTTC.

This clonotype has a count of ten or more. The chain couples TRBV5-1 to TRBJ2-7; the match to TRBD2 covers 7 bases. The CDR3 spans 15 residues. The J segment lost 0 bases and the V segment lost 1 base, leaving 4 bases of the junction unmatched. Per germline, CDR1 SGHRS and CDR2 YFSETQ. Here the CDR3 DNA reads TGCGCCAGCAGCTTGAGCGGGGCCCTCTCCTACGAGCAGTACTTC. It specifies CASSLSGALSYEQYF.

The CDR3 DNA sequence: TGTGCCAGCAGTTTATATAGGGGGGAAGGCACTGAAGCTTTCTTT. Translation gives CASSLYRGEGTEAFF. The rearrangement joins TRBV27 to TRBJ1-1; possible D gene TRBD1, 6 bases. Trimming took off 1 base at V and 4 bases at J, with 13 bases between the two ends. Germline CDR1 is MNHEY and CDR2 is SMNVEV (reference sequence). The CDR3 covers 15 residues.

The V and J genes are TRBV18 and TRBJ1-5, with unresolved D. The ends were cut back, 3 bases at V and 0 bases at J, with 15 bases in the middle. The germline V gene has CDR1 KGHSH and CDR2 LQKENI. CDR3 length: 17 residues. The CDR3, as DNA: TGTGCCAGCTCACCTCGAAATCCAGCGTATAGCAATCAGCCCCAGCATTTT. Translated, it gives CASSPRNPAYSNQPQHF.

This rearrangement joins TRBV5-1 to TRBJ2-1; 11 nucleotides align to TRBD2. This CDR3 region has 17 residues. Germline V lookup: CDR1 SGHRS, CDR2 YFSETQ. The V segment lost 0 bases and the J segment 3 bases; nucleotides outside the gene matches: 5. The CDR3 DNA is TGCGCCAGCAGCTTGGTACTAGCGGGAGACTACTACAATGAGCAGTTCTTC. Translated, it gives CASSLVLAGDYYNEQFF.

This clonotype was recorded a few times. The chain combines TRBV4-3 with TRBJ2-1; no firm D call. With 1 base removed from V and 2 bases from J, the gap between germline ends came to 15 bases. The V gene's germline CDR1 is LGHNA and CDR2 YSLEER. The CDR3 length is 17 residues. DNA for the CDR3: TGCGCCAGCAGCCAAGTCTTGGGCCCCTTAACCTACAATGAGCAGTTCTTC. Protein product: CASSQVLGPLTYNEQFF.

The rearrangement joins TRBV19 to TRBJ2-3; tentatively, D is TRBD1 (7 bases). Germline V lookup: CDR1 LNHDA, CDR2 SQIVND (reference sequence). V lost 4 bases, J lost 2 bases, and 25 bases lay in between. The CDR3 has 19 residues. This CDR3 is CASSTIGGGRGQHTDTQYF. The CDR3 DNA follows: TGTGCCAGTAGTACAATCGGAGGGGGACGGGGACAGCACACAGATACGCAGTATTTT.

This clonotype was counted only a few times. The chain links TRBV28 to TRBJ2-7; D gene uncertain. The CDR3 covers 13 residues. The germline CDR1 and CDR2 sequences are MDHEN and SYDVKM. V was cut by 5 bases and J by 0 bases, with 8 bases left in between. CDR3 sequence reads: CASSPPTSYEQYF. The CDR3 DNA reads TGTGCCAGCAGTCCCCCGACCTCCTACGAGCAGTACTTC. The full variable domain, its missing parts supplied by reference TRBV28 and TRBJ2-7, is DVKVTQSSRYLVKRTGEKVFLECVQDMDHENMFWYRQDPGLGLRLIYFSYDVKMKEKGDIPEGYSVSREKKERFSLILESASTNQTSMYLCASSPPTSYEQYFGPGTRLTVT.

This clonotype turned up a few times. The rearrangement joins TRBV28 to TRBJ2-7, with D tentatively TRBD1 (5 bases). Looked up from germline, CDR1 is MDHEN and CDR2 is SYDVKM. V lost 2 bases and J lost 4, with 9 bases in between. The CDR3 is 13 residues long. CDR3 bases: TGTGCCAGCAGTTTAGGGGCGCGGTACGAGCAGTACTTC. This translates into CASSLGARYEQYF.

This clonotype has ten or more counts. V is TRBV28 and J is TRBJ2-3, with 7 positions matching TRBD1. Per the germline V gene, CDR1 is MDHEN and CDR2 is SYDVKM. This CDR3 is built from 14 residues. The trim removed 5 bases at V and 1 base at J, leaving 3 bases unmatched. The CDR3 loop reads CASSPGQGTDTQYF. CDR3 nucleotides: TGTGCCAGCAGTCCCGGACAGGGCACAGATACGCAGTATTTT.

This clonotype was seen only a few times. The chain has TRBV2 and TRBJ1-6, with D possibly being TRBD1 (6 bases). CDR3 length: 13 amino acids. CDR1 is SNHLY and CDR2 is FYNNEI in the germline V gene. V shed 9 bases and J shed 5 bases, with 11 bases lying between them. The CDR3 region has the DNA TGTGCCAGTAACAGGGAGCATAATTCACCCCTCCACTTT. This sequence encodes CASNREHNSPLHF.

The CDR3 sequence is CASSPQGQETQYF. Written as DNA, the CDR3 is TGTGCCAGCAGCCCCCAGGGCCAAGAGACCCAGTACTTC. The V call is TRBV12-3 or TRBV12-4, the J call TRBJ2-5, with D possibly being TRBD1 (5 bases). The ends were cut back, 6 bases at V and 1 base at J, with 9 bases in the middle. The CDR3 is 13 residues long.

The chain carries TRBV5-4 and TRBJ2-3, with D unresolved. Per the germline V gene, CDR1 is SGHNT and CDR2 is YYREEE (reference sequence). Trimming took 2 bases from V and 4 from J, leaving 8 bases between them. The CDR3 runs 13 residues. This CDR3 is CASSFERPDTQYF. CDR3 bases: TGTGCCAGCAGCTTTGAGCGTCCAGATACGCAGTATTTT.

This clonotype was counted many times. The rearrangement joins TRBV6-5 to TRBJ1-6; a weak D match, TRBD1 (6 bases). Germline CDR1 and CDR2: MNHEY and SVGAGI. V lost 4 bases, J lost 10 bases, and 17 bases lay in between. CDR3 length equals 15 residues. CDR3 sequence: CASSSSGQLGSPLHF. CDR3 sequence (DNA): TGTGCCAGCAGTTCCTCCGGACAGTTGGGCTCACCCCTCCACTTT.